This is a list of T cell receptor beta chains from one sample in a study of blood T cell repertoires in COVID-19. Assay used: immunoSEQ multiplex PCR; TCRdb lists only in-frame clones, some missing. The top ten clones hold roughly 3.7% of a sample with some 120,000 clones, more than 75% of them seen once. Sequenced material: peripheral blood. These receptors all stem from a man aged 50 or older with active COVID-19. The CDR3 runs from the conserved cysteine through the conserved F or W. A D gene is named only where the DNA matches it firmly. Clone sizes are given selectively: once, few, many, or a class where the clone is expanded.

TRBJ2-1 TRBV19 . . CASSRTTRNEQFF TGTGCCAGTAGTCGGACTACCCGCAATGAGCAGTTCTTC
TRBJ1-3 TRBV7-2 . once CASSPTTGLSGNTIYF TGTGCCAGCAGCCCAACGACAGGTTTATCTGGAAACACCATATATTTT
TRBJ2-5 TRBV10-3 TRBD1 . CAISFTGAGETQYF TGTGCCATCAGCTTCACAGGGGCAGGAGAGACCCAGTACTTC
TRBJ2-7 TRBV12-3/TRBV12-4 . . CASSLWSYEQYF TGTGCCAGCAGTTTATGGAGCTACGAGCAGTACTTC
TRBJ1-5 TRBV9 . . CASSVDLAQPQHF TGTGCCAGCAGCGTAGATTTAGCCCAGCCCCAGCATTTT
TRBJ2-1 TRBV10-1 TRBD2 . CASRELTSGSFNEQFF TGCGCCAGCAGGGAACTGACTAGCGGGAGTTTCAATGAGCAGTTCTTC
TRBJ1-2 TRBV7-6 TRBD1 . CASSSRSGGQGDGYTF TGTGCCAGCAGCTCCAGATCAGGCGGACAGGGGGATGGCTACACCTTC
TRBJ2-1 TRBV6-1 TRBD2 . CASSEARSSGRHAYNEQFF TGTGCCAGCAGTGAAGCGCGGTCTAGCGGGAGGCATGCCTACAATGAGCAGTTCTTC
TRBJ1-1 TRBV15 . . CATSRVHGMNTEAFF TGTGCCACCAGCAGAGTCCATGGCATGAACACTGAAGCTTTCTTT
TRBJ2-5 TRBV24-1 . once CATSSSSGLETQYF TGTGCCACCAGCTCTTCGTCCGGGTTAGAGACCCAGTACTTC
TRBJ1-6 TRBV10-1 . . CASSETGNNSPLHF TGCGCCAGCAGTGAGACAGGGAATAATTCACCCCTCCACTTT
TRBJ2-3 TRBV4-1 . . CATRREDFIDTQYF TGCGCCACTCGGAGGGAGGACTTCATCGATACGCAGTATTTT
TRBJ1-1 TRBV7-2 . . CASSPQGLNTEAFF TGTGCCAGCAGCCCTCAGGGCCTGAACACTGAAGCTTTCTTT
TRBJ2-7 TRBV7-9 TRBD1 . CASSLRDRQYEQYF TGTGCCAGCAGCTTAAGGGACAGACAATACGAGCAGTACTTC
TRBJ1-2 TRBV24-1 TRBD1 . CATSDPGQGRGYTF TGTGCCACCAGTGACCCGGGACAGGGTCGGGGCTACACCTTC
TRBJ2-2 TRBV5-1 . few CASSSGVANTGELFF TGCGCCAGCAGCTCAGGGGTAGCGAACACCGGGGAGCTGTTTTTT
TRBJ2-5 TRBV5-1 . . CASSLAGGGGETQYF TGCGCCAGCAGCTTGGCCGGGGGAGGAGGAGAGACCCAGTACTTC
TRBJ2-3 TRBV5-8 . once CASSLGHTDTQYF TGTGCCAGCAGCTTGGGACACACAGATACGCAGTATTTT
TRBJ1-1 TRBV7-8 . . CASSYRTGAEAFF TGTGCCAGCAGCTACCGGACGGGAGCTGAAGCTTTCTTT
TRBJ1-5 TRBV19 TRBD1 . CASSPTGQGEGQPQHF TGTGCCAGTAGTCCGACGGGACAGGGGGAGGGTCAGCCCCAGCATTTT
TRBJ2-3 TRBV5-4 . . CASSLYRGDTQYF TGTGCCAGCAGCTTATATCGAGGGGATACGCAGTATTTT
TRBJ2-3 TRBV19 TRBD2 . CASSIKGVGLGTDTQYF TGTGCCAGTAGTATAAAGGGAGTGGGACTAGGCACAGATACGCAGTATTTT
TRBJ2-2 TRBV3-1/TRBV3-2 . . CASSQVDGELFF TGTGCCAGCAGCCAAGTAGACGGGGAGCTGTTTTTT
TRBJ2-6 TRBV28 TRBD1 once CASRPGTGDSGANVLTF TGTGCCAGCAGGCCCGGGACAGGGGACTCTGGGGCCAACGTCCTGACTTTC
TRBJ1-4 TRBV4-1 . . CASSHQNRAKGEKLFF TGCGCCAGCAGCCACCAAAACAGGGCCAAGGGTGAAAAACTGTTTTTT
TRBJ2-3 TRBV11-2 TRBD2 . CASRETLAGSTDTQYF TGTGCCAGCAGAGAAACACTAGCGGGATCCACAGATACGCAGTATTTT
TRBJ1-4 TRBV11-2 . . CASSLGARGEKLFF TGTGCCAGCAGCTTGGGGGCTAGGGGTGAAAAACTGTTTTTT
TRBJ2-1 TRBV11-2 TRBD1 . CASSLVSDRAGNNEQFF TGTGCCAGCAGCTTAGTCTCGGACAGGGCTGGGAACAATGAGCAGTTCTTC
TRBJ2-1 TRBV4-2 TRBD2 . CASSQGGGTSGKNEQFF TGTGCCAGCAGCCAGGGAGGGGGGACTAGCGGGAAAAATGAGCAGTTCTTC
TRBJ2-1 TRBV5-1 . . CASSNPRDNEQFF TGCGCCAGCAGCAATCCCAGGGACAATGAGCAGTTCTTC
TRBJ2-2 TRBV3-1/TRBV3-2 TRBD1 . CASSQAEWTGITGELFF TGTGCCAGCAGCCAAGCCGAATGGACAGGGATAACCGGGGAGCTGTTTTTT
TRBJ2-2 TRBV9 . . CASSAQGSTGELFF TGTGCCAGCAGCGCACAGGGAAGCACCGGGGAGCTGTTTTTT
TRBJ1-6 TRBV4-1 TRBD1 once CASSPGTGVSHSPLHF TGCGCCAGCAGCCCGGGGACAGGGGTTTCCCATTCACCCCTCCACTTT
TRBJ2-3 TRBV19 TRBD2 . CASSRLTSGGLTDTQYF TGTGCCAGTAGTAGGCTAACTAGCGGGGGGCTCACAGATACGCAGTATTTT
TRBJ2-5 TRBV7-8 TRBD2 . CASSFAASGGQETQYF TGTGCCAGCAGCTTCGCGGCTAGCGGGGGACAAGAGACCCAGTACTTC
TRBJ1-5 TRBV6-6 TRBD1 . CASSRQGNQPQHF TGTGCCAGCAGTAGACAGGGGAATCAGCCCCAGCATTTT
TRBJ1-2 TRBV9 TRBD1 . CASSVDPLDRELINYGYTF TGTGCCAGCAGCGTAGATCCATTGGACAGGGAGCTCATTAACTATGGCTACACCTTC
TRBJ1-1 TRBV10-2 TRBD1 . CASSSGTGGPNTEAFF TGCGCCAGCAGTTCCGGGACAGGGGGTCCGAACACTGAAGCTTTCTTT
TRBJ2-6 TRBV28 TRBD1 . CASSLGQGFSGANVLTF TGTGCCAGCAGTCTTGGACAGGGGTTCTCTGGGGCCAACGTCCTGACTTTC
TRBJ1-2 TRBV5-5 TRBD1 . CASSPGTGDYGYTF TGTGCCAGCAGCCCTGGGACAGGGGACTATGGCTACACCTTC
TRBJ1-2 TRBV18 . . CASSLDRNYGYTF TGTGCCAGCTCACTGGACAGAAACTATGGCTACACCTTC
TRBJ2-5 TRBV2 TRBD1 few CASSEGAGPQETQYF TGTGCCAGCAGCGAGGGGGCGGGCCCCCAAGAGACCCAGTACTTC
TRBJ1-1 TRBV25-1 TRBD1 . CASSRRGQGGTEAFF TGTGCCAGCAGTAGAAGGGGACAGGGGGGCACTGAAGCTTTCTTT
TRBJ1-1 TRBV6-6 . . CASSYSRETEAFF TGTGCCAGCAGTTACTCTCGTGAGACTGAAGCTTTCTTT